This T cell receptor beta chain appears in the sequencing data of a study of T cell responses to AZD1222 COVID-19 vaccine. Trimming stripped 0 bases from V and 2 bases from J, with 14 bases between. The CDR3 spans 16 residues. Germline-derived CDR1 and CDR2 are MGHRA and YSYEKL. Method: immunoSEQ multiplex PCR; TCRdb's copy keeps in-frame clones and lacks some. The sample includes more than 120,000 clones, approximately 89% of them seen just once. The clonotype comes from an adult who received the AZD1222 COVID-19 vaccine. Specimen: peripheral blood, collected 28 days after the second AZD1222 dose. The chain is built from TRBV4-1 and TRBJ2-7, with D maybe TRBD2 (5 bases). CDR3 loop: CASSQDRWTGTYEQYF. Here the CDR3 DNA reads TGCGCCAGCAGCCAAGATCGATGGACTGGGACCTACGAGCAGTACTTC.